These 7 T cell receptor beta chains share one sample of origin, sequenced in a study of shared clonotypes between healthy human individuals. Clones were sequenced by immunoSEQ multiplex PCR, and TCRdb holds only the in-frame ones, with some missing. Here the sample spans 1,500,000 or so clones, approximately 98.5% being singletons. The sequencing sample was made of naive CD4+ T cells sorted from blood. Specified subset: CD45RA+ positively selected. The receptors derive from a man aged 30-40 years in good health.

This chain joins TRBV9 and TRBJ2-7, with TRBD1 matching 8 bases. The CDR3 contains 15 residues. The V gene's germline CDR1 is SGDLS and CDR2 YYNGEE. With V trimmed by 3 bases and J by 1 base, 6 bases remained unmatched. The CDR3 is CASSARGQGSYEQYF. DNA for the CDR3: TGTGCCAGCAGCGCTCGAGGACAGGGATCCTACGAGCAGTACTTC.

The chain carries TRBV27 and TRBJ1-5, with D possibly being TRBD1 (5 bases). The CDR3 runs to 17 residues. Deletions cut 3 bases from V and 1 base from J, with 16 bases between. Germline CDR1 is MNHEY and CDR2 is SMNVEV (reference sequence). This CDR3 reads CASSLQGLDWSNQPQHF. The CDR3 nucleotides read TGTGCCAGCAGTTTGCAGGGTTTGGATTGGAGCAATCAGCCCCAGCATTTT.

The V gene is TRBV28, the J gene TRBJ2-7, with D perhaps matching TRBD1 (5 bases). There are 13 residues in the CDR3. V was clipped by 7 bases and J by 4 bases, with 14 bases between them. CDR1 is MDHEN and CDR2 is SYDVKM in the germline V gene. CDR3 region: CASKVTAKYEQYF. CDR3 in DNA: TGTGCCAGCAAGGTGACAGCTAAGTACGAGCAGTACTTC.

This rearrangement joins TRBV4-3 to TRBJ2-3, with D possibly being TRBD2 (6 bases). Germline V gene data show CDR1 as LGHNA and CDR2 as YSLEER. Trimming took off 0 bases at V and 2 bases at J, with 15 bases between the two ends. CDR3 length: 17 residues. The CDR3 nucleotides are TGCGCCAGCAGCCAAGAACTGGGAGGCCGAATCACAGATACGCAGTATTTT. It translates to CASSQELGGRITDTQYF.

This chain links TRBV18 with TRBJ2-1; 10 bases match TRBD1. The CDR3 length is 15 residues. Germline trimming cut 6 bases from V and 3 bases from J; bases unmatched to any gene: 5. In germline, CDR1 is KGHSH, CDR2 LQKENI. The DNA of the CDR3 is TGTGCCAGCTCGAGGACAGGGGGACACTACAATGAGCAGTTCTTC. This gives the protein CASSRTGGHYNEQFF.

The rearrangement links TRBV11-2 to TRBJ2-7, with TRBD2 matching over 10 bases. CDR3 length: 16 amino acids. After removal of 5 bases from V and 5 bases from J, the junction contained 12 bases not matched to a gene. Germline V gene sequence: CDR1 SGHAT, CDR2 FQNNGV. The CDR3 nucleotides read TGTGCCAGCAGCAAGCTAGCGGGAGTAATGCGCGACGAGCAGTACTTC. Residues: CASSKLAGVMRDEQYF.

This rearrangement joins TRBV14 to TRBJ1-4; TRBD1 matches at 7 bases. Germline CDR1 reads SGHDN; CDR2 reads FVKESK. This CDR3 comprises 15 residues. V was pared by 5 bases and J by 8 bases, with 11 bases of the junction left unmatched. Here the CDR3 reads CASSVGGQLFEKLFF. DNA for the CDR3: TGTGCCAGCAGCGTCGGGGGACAGTTGTTCGAAAAACTGTTTTTT. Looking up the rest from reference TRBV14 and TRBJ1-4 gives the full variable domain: EAGVTQFPSHSVIEKGQTVTLRCDPISGHDNLYWYRRVMGKEIKFLLHFVKESKQDESGMPNNRFLAERTGGTYSTLKVQPAELEDSGVYFCASSVGGQLFEKLFFGSGTQLSVL.